Below are 30 T cell receptor beta chains sequenced from a single sample in a study of CD8+CD57+ T cells in acquired aplastic anemia. All patients picked for sequencing had shown, by flow cytometry, an expansion of CD8+CD57+ cells. Using genomic DNA as the template, TCR beta VDJ and CDR3 profiling was carried out. TCRdb called the reads again in MiXCR, with one record for every CDR3 protein. This table holds 300,000 or so distinct CDR3 sequences, about three fifths found once. Specimen: sorted CD4+, CD8+, or CD8+CD57+ T cells (not recorded which) from PBMCs. These receptor sequences come from a human donor with aplastic anemia.

The chain combines TRBV9 with TRBJ2-6, with 7 bases lining up with TRBD2. Germline V gene lookup returns CDR1 SGDLS and CDR2 YYNGEE. V shed 0 bases, J shed 7 bases, and the junction held 13 bases outside the gene matches. This CDR3 comprises 18 residues. CDR3 residues: CASSVGPPTGGLANVLTF. CDR3 DNA: TGTGCCAGCAGCGTAGGGCCACCAACCGGGGGGTTAGCCAACGTCCTGACTTTC.

V usage is TRBV2 and J usage is TRBJ1-5, with 9 bases that match TRBD1. There are 15 residues in the CDR3. V trimming: 6 bases; J trimming: 3 bases; junction bases outside the gene matches: 6. CDR1 and CDR2 from the germline V gene are SNHLY and FYNNEI. This CDR3 reads CASSGTGSFNQPQHF. In DNA form, the CDR3 reads TGTGCCAGCAGCGGGACAGGGTCATTCAATCAGCCCCAGCATTTT.

CDR3 sequence (DNA): TGTGCCAGCAGCCGTACAGGGAGTGGGGAGCTGTTTTTT. The encoded protein is CASSRTGSGELFF. This sequence joins TRBV12-3 or TRBV12-4 and TRBJ2-2, with D perhaps TRBD1 (6 bases). The CDR3 totals 13 residues. Trimming took off 6 bases at V and 8 bases at J, with 13 bases between the two ends.

In this sample, this clonotype turned up many times. The rearrangement links TRBV11-2 to TRBJ2-1; possible D gene TRBD2, 6 bases. The CDR3 is 14 amino acids. CDR1 is SGHAT and CDR2 is FQNNGV in the germline V gene. Trimming pared 5 bases from V and 7 bases from J, leaving 15 bases between. CDR3 nucleotides: TGTGCCAGCAGCCGTAGGGAGGTAGTAAATGAGCAGTTCTTC. It is translated as CASSRREVVNEQFF. Combining the CDR3 with reference TRBV11-2 and TRBJ2-1 gives the whole variable domain EAGVAQSPRYKIIEKRQSVAFWCNPISGHATLYWYQQILGQGPKLLIQFQNNGVVDDSQLPKDRFSAERLKGVDSTLKIQPAKLEDSAVYLCASSRREVVNEQFFGPGTRLTVL.

As concerns this clonotype: The junction departs from germline at one end; a sequencing error may be responsible. The DNA of the CDR3 is TGCAGCGTGGAAGTAGCGGGGGGGAACTACGAGCAGTACTTC. It codes for CSVEVAGGNYEQYF. This sequence joins TRBV29-1 and TRBJ2-7; 11 nucleotides agree with TRBD2. Germline V lookup: CDR1 SQVTM, CDR2 ANQGSEA. The CDR3 extends over 14 amino acids.

The rearrangement links TRBV15 to TRBJ2-7; D is perhaps TRBD2 (6 bases). The CDR3 spans 16 residues. With 0 bases removed from V and 5 bases from J, the gap between germline ends came to 17 bases. Germline V lookup: CDR1 LNHNV, CDR2 YYDKDF (reference sequence). CDR3 nucleotide sequence: TGTGCCACCAGCAGAGAGGGGAGGACGGGGTTCCACGAGCAGTACTTC. Its translation is CATSREGRTGFHEQYF.

A few counts support this clonotype. The junction departs from the called germline gene at one end, perhaps through a read error. The rearrangement uses TRBV2 and TRBJ2-7, with 8 bases aligning to TRBD1. CDR1 SNHLY and CDR2 FYNNEI come from the germline V gene. The CDR3 has 15 amino acids. The CDR3 loop is CASRYHVRGQYEQYF. The CDR3 DNA is TGCGCCAGCAGATACCATGTCAGGGGGCAGTACGAGCAGTACTTC.

This clonotype was found a few times. The chain links TRBV7-6 to TRBJ2-5; tentative D call: TRBD1 (6 bases). Germline CDR1 SGHVS, CDR2 FNYEAQ. There are 15 residues in the CDR3. V lost 0 bases and J 5 bases, leaving 13 bases between the germline ends. The chain's CDR3 is CASSLANRVEETQYF. The DNA of the CDR3 is TGTGCCAGCAGCTTAGCGAACAGGGTCGAGGAGACCCAGTACTTC.

This clonotype showed up many times. This chain connects TRBV2 to TRBJ2-5; D is possibly TRBD1 (6 bases). V lost 5 bases and J lost 0, with 10 bases in between. Germline V gene lookup returns CDR1 SNHLY and CDR2 FYNNEI. This CDR3 region has 14 residues. The CDR3 region is CASSKDRYQETQYF. In nucleotides, the CDR3 is TGTGCCAGCAGTAAGGACAGATACCAAGAGACCCAGTACTTC.

This clonotype was found once. The V call is TRBV9, the J call TRBJ1-6; 8 nucleotides match TRBD1. Germline CDR1 is SGDLS and CDR2 is YYNGEE. J gave up 7 bases and V 3 bases, and 6 bases lay outside the gene matches. This CDR3 has 15 amino acids. The CDR3 loop is CASSAGQGLNSPLHF. The CDR3 region has the DNA TGTGCCAGCAGCGCAGGACAGGGTTTGAATTCACCCCTCCACTTT.

At least ten counts were recorded for this clonotype. This sequence joins TRBV5-1 and TRBJ2-7; the match to TRBD1 covers 8 bases. The CDR3 is 13 residues long. J gave up 8 bases and V 0 bases, and 4 bases lay outside the gene matches. Germline V gene data show CDR1 as SGHRS and CDR2 as YFSETQ. In nucleotides, the CDR3 is TGCGCCAGCAGCTTGGACGGGACAGGAAAGCAGTACTTC. Protein product: CASSLDGTGKQYF.

The chain recombines TRBV6-2 or TRBV6-3 with TRBJ1-5; D remains unclear. V gave up 6 bases and J gave up 5 bases, with 11 bases separating them. This CDR3 comprises 13 residues. The germline gives CDR1 MNHEY, CDR2 SVGEGT. The CDR3 spells CASREIGDQPQHF. The CDR3 DNA is TGTGCCAGCAGAGAGATAGGAGATCAGCCCCAGCATTTT.

This chain uses TRBV7-9 with TRBJ2-7; TRBD1 might be the D (5 bases). Trimming removed 5 bases at V and 3 bases at J, with 8 bases between. Germline V gene sequence: CDR1 SEHNR, CDR2 FQNEAQ (reference sequence). The CDR3 contains 12 residues. The CDR3 nucleotides read TGTGCCAGCAGCCGGACACTCTACGAGCAGTACTTC. Translated, it gives CASSRTLYEQYF.

Points on this clonotype: Mismatch with germline at one junction end may stem from a read error. This rearrangement joins TRBV7-9 to TRBJ2-2; possible D gene TRBD2, 6 bases. The length of the CDR3 is 14 residues. CDR1 and CDR2 from the germline V gene are SEHNR and FQNEAQ (reference sequence). The CDR3 bases are TGTGCCAGCCGCTTAGGAGGGAACACCGGGGAGCTGTTCTTC. Amino acids: CASRLGGNTGELFF.

The chain couples TRBV20-1 to TRBJ2-5, with 7 bases matching TRBD2. This CDR3 has 13 residues. Germline CDR1 DFQATT, CDR2 SNEGSKA (reference sequence). V lost 3 bases to trimming and J lost 1 base; unmatched junction nucleotides: 2. CDR3 loop: CSARGGSQETQYF. CDR3 nucleotides: TGCAGTGCTAGGGGCGGGAGCCAAGAGACCCAGTACTTC.

The chain couples TRBV7-9 to TRBJ1-6, with D possibly TRBD1 on 5 matching bases. Germline lookup yields CDR1 SEHNR and CDR2 FQNEAQ (reference sequence). V gave up 0 bases and J gave up 0 bases, with 12 bases separating them. This CDR3 is 18 amino acids long. CDR3 in amino acids: CASSLALAGSSYNSPLHF. CDR3 coding DNA: TGTGCCAGCAGCTTAGCCTTGGCAGGGAGCTCCTATAATTCACCCCTCCACTTT. Looking up the rest from reference TRBV7-9 and TRBJ1-6 gives the full variable domain: DTGVSQNPRHKITKRGQNVTFRCDPISEHNRLYWYRQTLGQGPEFLTYFQNEAQLEKSRLLSDRFSAERPKGSFSTLEIQRTEQGDSAMYLCASSLALAGSSYNSPLHFGNGTRLTVT.

This clonotype turned up a few times. The V and J genes are TRBV6-4 and TRBJ2-5; 8 bases are a match to TRBD1. J lost 2 bases, V lost 6 bases, and 5 bases had no gene match. Germline loops: CDR1 MRHNA, CDR2 SNTAGT. The CDR3 loop spans 14 amino acids. The chain's CDR3 is CASSRGPQQETQYF. DNA of the CDR3: TGTGCCAGCAGCAGGGGGCCTCAACAAGAGACCCAGTACTTC.

The chain links TRBV12-3 or TRBV12-4 to TRBJ1-3; D is possibly TRBD1 (6 bases). V gave up 4 bases and J gave up 0 bases, with 22 bases separating them. The CDR3 covers 19 residues. The DNA of the CDR3 is TGTGCCAGCAGTTACTCACCCCACCGACAGGACCGCTCTGGAAACACCATATATTTT. This encodes CASSYSPHRQDRSGNTIYF.

About this clonotype itself: The conserved phenylalanine or tryptophan is not found at the CDR3 terminus, so this likely reflects a read error. The J gene is TRBJ1-5, the V gene TRBV7-9; D perhaps matches TRBD1 (5 bases). Per germline, CDR1 SEHNR and CDR2 FQNEAQ (reference sequence). This CDR3 contains 14 residues. V shed 3 bases and J shed 3 bases, with 9 bases lying between them. The CDR3 loop is CASSLTGTNQPQHL. CDR3 DNA sequence: TGTGCCAGCAGCTTGACCGGGACCAATCAGCCCCAGCATCTT.

CDR3 sequence (DNA): TGTGCCAGCAGTGCAGAAGGGGGCGGCACTGAAGCTTTCTTT. Its protein product is CASSAEGGGTEAFF. The rearrangement joins TRBV6-1 to TRBJ1-1, with 7 positions matching TRBD1. Germline-derived CDR1 and CDR2 are MNHNS and SASEGT. With V trimmed by 4 bases and J by 4 bases, 6 bases remained unmatched. This CDR3 contains 14 residues.

The chain employs TRBV29-1 and TRBJ1-2, with TRBD1 identical over 8 bases. With V trimmed by 6 bases and J by 7 bases, 13 bases remained unmatched. CDR3 length: 14 amino acids. Germline CDR1 is SQVTM and CDR2 is ANQGSEA. CDR3 region: CSVGTGTGSGGYTF. CDR3 bases: TGCAGCGTGGGTACCGGGACAGGCTCAGGTGGCTACACCTTC.

The chain links TRBV7-9 to TRBJ2-5; no clear D gene. This CDR3 has 14 residues. CDR1 is SEHNR and CDR2 is FQNEAQ in the germline V gene (reference sequence). V shed 5 bases and J shed 4 bases, with 14 bases lying between them. The chain's CDR3 is CASSPSDGRETQYF. The CDR3 nucleotides read TGTGCCAGCAGCCCATCGGACGGAAGAGAGACCCAGTACTTC.

This clonotype was seen ten or more times. The V call is TRBV6-5, the J call TRBJ1-1; TRBD1 matches at 7 bases. The CDR3 is 18 amino acids. Germline assignment: CDR1 MNHEY and CDR2 SVGAGI. The J segment lost 4 bases and the V segment lost 4 bases, leaving 18 bases of the junction unmatched. This chain's CDR3 is CASSSLQGVGKLSTEAFF. As DNA, the CDR3 is TGTGCCAGCAGTTCCCTCCAGGGGGTGGGCAAGTTGAGCACTGAAGCTTTCTTT.

V usage is TRBV5-1 and J usage is TRBJ1-3, with TRBD1 matching over 7 bases. CDR3 length equals 15 residues. The V gene's germline CDR1 is SGHRS and CDR2 YFSETQ. The V segment lost 4 bases and the J segment 3 bases; nucleotides outside the gene matches: 7. This chain's CDR3 is CASSTGGQVGNTIYF. CDR3 bases: TGCGCCAGCAGCACGGGAGGACAGGTTGGAAACACCATATATTTT.

At least ten counts were recorded for this clonotype. The chain uses TRBV11-2 and TRBJ2-3; tentatively, D is TRBD1 or TRBD2 (5 bases each). Germline lookup yields CDR1 SGHAT and CDR2 FQNNGV. The CDR3 runs to 15 residues. The V and J ends lost 0 bases and 4 bases respectively, with 11 bases between them. CDR3 in amino acids: CASSLETQGADTQYF. DNA for the CDR3: TGTGCCAGCAGCTTAGAAACGCAGGGAGCAGATACGCAGTATTTT.

This clonotype was counted at least ten times. The V and J genes are TRBV5-6 and TRBJ2-7; TRBD1 matches 9 bases. V was pared by 1 base and J by 3 bases, with 11 bases of the junction left unmatched. Germline-derived CDR1 and CDR2 are SGHDT and YYEEEE. CDR3 size: 17 residues. The CDR3 reads CASSLISGTGTLYEQYF. CDR3 coding DNA: TGTGCCAGCAGCTTGATTTCTGGGACAGGGACCCTCTACGAGCAGTACTTC.

There are a few counts of this clonotype. This rearrangement joins TRBV20-1 to TRBJ2-1; D is undetermined. The V end lost 0 bases, the J end lost 0 bases, and 9 bases lay between the germline ends. The CDR3 loop spans 15 amino acids. From germline, CDR1 is DFQATT and CDR2 SNEGSKA (reference sequence). The CDR3 DNA follows: TGCAGTGCTAGAGATGTGAGGAGCTCCTACAATGAGCAGTTCTTC. It translates to CSARDVRSSYNEQFF.

This clonotype was counted at least ten times. The chain links TRBV20-1 to TRBJ2-1, with 10 nucleotides matching TRBD2. V dropped 6 bases and J dropped 4; count of bases not matched to a gene: 12. The length of the CDR3 is 16 residues. The V gene's germline CDR1 is DFQATT and CDR2 SNEGSKA (reference sequence). This CDR3 is CSAREAGGRNYNEQFF. The CDR3, as DNA: TGCAGTGCCAGGGAAGCGGGAGGGCGAAATTACAATGAGCAGTTCTTC.

This chain uses TRBV5-8 with TRBJ2-5; 8 bases map to TRBD2. Trimming at V came to 4 bases and at J to 6 bases, leaving 17 bases not matched to a gene. The CDR3 length is 17 residues. Germline-derived CDR1 and CDR2 are SGHTS and YDEGEE. This CDR3 reads CASSPLRGLAGGQTQYF. CDR3 DNA sequence: TGTGCCAGCAGCCCCCTCCGAGGGCTAGCGGGCGGGCAGACCCAGTACTTC.

CDR3 residues: CASSIIGGGTSTDTQYF. As DNA, the CDR3 is TGTGCCAGTAGTATAATAGGGGGGGGTACTAGCACAGATACGCAGTATTTT. The chain joins TRBV19 to TRBJ2-3; TRBD2 is a possible D gene (7 bases). V lost 2 bases to trimming and J lost 0 bases, with 15 bases between them. Germline CDR1 is LNHDA and CDR2 is SQIVND (reference sequence). The CDR3 is made up of 17 amino acids.